The TCR beta chain under discussion was sequenced for a study of human T cells and chemical hapten exposure. TCRdb re-derived calls from the RACE reads in MiXCR, one entry per CDR3 protein. This table holds about 40,000 distinct CDR3 sequences, less than 3.5% found once. Trimming shortened V by 5 bases and J by 0 bases, and 11 bases separated the two germline ends. The CDR3 spans 15 residues. Looked up from germline, CDR1 is SGHVS and CDR2 is FQNEAQ. Only a few counts were recorded for this clonotype. Noted time point: patch test 2, 6 weeks after DPC sensitization. Treatment here: therapeutic diphenylcyclopropenone sensitization with weekly scalp DPC.

This sequence originates from a man aged 40-55 years with alopecia areata. Some clones in this sample may be carry-over from other donors' samples. The chain couples TRBV7-8 to TRBJ2-4; possibly TRBD2 for D (5 bases). The specimen comprised whole blood, sampled in connection with sensitization to the hapten diphenylcyclopropenone (DPC). CDR3 amino acids: CASSIPGLAKNIQYF. The DNA for the CDR3 is TGTGCCAGCAGCATCCCAGGACTAGCCAAAAACATTCAGTACTTC.